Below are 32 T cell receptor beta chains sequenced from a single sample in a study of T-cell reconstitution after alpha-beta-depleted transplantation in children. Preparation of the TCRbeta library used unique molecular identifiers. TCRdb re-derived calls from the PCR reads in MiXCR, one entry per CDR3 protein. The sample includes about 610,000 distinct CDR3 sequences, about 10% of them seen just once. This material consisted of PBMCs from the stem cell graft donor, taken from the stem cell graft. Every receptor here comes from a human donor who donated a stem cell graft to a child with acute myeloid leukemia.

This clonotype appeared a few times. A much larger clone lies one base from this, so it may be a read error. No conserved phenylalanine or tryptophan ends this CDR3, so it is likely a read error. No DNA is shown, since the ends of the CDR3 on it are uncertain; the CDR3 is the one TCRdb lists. The CDR3 spells CASSLERDQQETQYS. The chain couples TRBV12-3 or TRBV12-4 to TRBJ2-5; the table gives TRBD1 as D, unverified against the DNA. With termini counted, the CDR3 has 15 amino acids.

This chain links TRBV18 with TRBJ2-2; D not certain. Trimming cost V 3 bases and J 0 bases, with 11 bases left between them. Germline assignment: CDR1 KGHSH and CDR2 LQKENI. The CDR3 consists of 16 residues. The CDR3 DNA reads TGTGCCAGCTCACCTGACTCTTCCTCGAACACCGGGGAGCTGTTTTTT. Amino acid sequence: CASSPDSSSNTGELFF.

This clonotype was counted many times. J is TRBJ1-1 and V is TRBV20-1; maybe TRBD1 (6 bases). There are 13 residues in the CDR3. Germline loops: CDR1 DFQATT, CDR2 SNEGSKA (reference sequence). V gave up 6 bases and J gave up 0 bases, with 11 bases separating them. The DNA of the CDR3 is TGCAGTGCCCGGGGGCGAGTGAACACTGAAGCTTTCTTT. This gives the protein CSARGRVNTEAFF.

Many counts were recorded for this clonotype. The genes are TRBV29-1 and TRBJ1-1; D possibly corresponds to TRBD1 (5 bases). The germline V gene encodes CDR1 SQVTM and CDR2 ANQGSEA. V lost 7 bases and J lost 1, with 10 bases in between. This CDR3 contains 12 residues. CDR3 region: CSGQGSNTEAFF. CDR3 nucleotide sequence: TGCAGCGGTCAGGGTTCGAACACTGAAGCTTTCTTT.

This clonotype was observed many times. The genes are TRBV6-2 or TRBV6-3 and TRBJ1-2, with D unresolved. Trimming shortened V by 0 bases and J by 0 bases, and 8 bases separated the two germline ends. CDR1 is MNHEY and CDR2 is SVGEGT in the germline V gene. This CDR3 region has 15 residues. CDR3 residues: CASSYSGHTNYGYTF. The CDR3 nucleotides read TGTGCCAGCAGTTACTCCGGGCATACTAACTATGGCTACACCTTC.

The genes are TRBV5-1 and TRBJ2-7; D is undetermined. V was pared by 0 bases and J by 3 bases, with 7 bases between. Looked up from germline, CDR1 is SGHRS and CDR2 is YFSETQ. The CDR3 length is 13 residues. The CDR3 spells CASSLGEFYEQYF. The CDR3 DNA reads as TGCGCCAGCAGCTTGGGCGAGTTCTACGAGCAGTACTTC.

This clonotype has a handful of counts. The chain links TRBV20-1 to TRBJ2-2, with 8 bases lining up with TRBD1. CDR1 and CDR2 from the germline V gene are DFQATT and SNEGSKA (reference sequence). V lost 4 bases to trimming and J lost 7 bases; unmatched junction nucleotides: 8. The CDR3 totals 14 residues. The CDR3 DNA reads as TGCAGTGCTAATTGGGCAGGGGGCGGCGGGGAGCTGTTTTTT. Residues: CSANWAGGGGELFF.

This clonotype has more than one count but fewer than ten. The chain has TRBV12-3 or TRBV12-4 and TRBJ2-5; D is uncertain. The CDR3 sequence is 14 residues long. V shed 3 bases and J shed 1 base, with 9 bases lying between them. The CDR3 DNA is TGTGCCAGCAGTTTGAGAAATACCCAAGAGACCCAGTACTTC. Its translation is CASSLRNTQETQYF.

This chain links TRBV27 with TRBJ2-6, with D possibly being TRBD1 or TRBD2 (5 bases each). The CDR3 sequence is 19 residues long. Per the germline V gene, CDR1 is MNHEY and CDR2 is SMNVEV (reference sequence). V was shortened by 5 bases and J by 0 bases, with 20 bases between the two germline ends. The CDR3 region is CASSPLTGLRASGANVLTF. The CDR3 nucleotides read TGTGCCAGCAGTCCACTGACGGGGCTACGCGCCTCTGGGGCCAACGTCCTGACTTTC.

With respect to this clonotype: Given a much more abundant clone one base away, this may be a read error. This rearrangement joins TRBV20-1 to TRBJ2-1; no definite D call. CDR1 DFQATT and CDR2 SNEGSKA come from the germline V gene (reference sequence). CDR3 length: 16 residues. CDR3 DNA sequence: TGCAGTGCTGGATTAGCTGGACGGAGCTCCTACAAAGAGCAGTTCTTC. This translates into CSAGLAGRSSYKEQFF.

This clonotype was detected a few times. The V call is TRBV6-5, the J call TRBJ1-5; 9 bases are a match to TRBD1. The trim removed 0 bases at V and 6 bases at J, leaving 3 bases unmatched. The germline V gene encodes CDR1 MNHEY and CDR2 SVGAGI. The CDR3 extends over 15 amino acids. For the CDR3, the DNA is TGTGCCAGCAGTTACTCACAGGGGGCGAGTCAGCCCCAGCATTTT. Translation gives CASSYSQGASQPQHF.

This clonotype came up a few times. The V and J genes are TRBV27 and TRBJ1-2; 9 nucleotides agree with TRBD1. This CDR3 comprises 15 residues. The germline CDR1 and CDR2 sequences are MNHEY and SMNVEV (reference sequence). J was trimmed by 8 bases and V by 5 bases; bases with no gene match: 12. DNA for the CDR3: TGTGCCAGCAGTGAGACAGGGGGAAACCTTTGGGGCTACACCTTC. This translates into CASSETGGNLWGYTF.

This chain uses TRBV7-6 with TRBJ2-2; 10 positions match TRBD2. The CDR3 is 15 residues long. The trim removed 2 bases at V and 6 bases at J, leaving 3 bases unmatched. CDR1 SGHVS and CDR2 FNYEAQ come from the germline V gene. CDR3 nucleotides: TGTGCCAGCAGCTTATATCTAGCGGGGGCCGGGGAGCTGTTTTTT. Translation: CASSLYLAGAGELFF. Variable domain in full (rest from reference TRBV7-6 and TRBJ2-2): GAGVSQSPRYKVTKRGQDVALRCDPISGHVSLYWYRQALGQGPEFLTYFNYEAQQDKSGLPNDRFSAERPEGSISTLTIQRTEQRDSAMYRCASSLYLAGAGELFFGEGSRLTVL.

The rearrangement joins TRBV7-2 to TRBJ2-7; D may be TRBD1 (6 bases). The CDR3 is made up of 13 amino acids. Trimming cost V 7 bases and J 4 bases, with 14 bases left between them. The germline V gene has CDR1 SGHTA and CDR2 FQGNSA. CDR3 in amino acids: CASTLDRSYEQYF. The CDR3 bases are TGTGCCAGCACCCTCGACAGGTCGTACGAGCAGTACTTC.

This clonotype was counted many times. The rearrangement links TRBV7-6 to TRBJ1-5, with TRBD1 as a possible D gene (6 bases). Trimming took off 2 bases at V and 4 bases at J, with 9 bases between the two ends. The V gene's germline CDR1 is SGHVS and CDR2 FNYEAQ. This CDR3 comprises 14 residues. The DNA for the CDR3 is TGTGCCAGCAGCTTAATAGGGGGGAATCAGCCCCAGCATTTT. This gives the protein CASSLIGGNQPQHF.

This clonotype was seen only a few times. As DNA, the CDR3 is TGTGCCAGCACACACAAGGGGGGGACAGGGGCTTTCTTT. Translation: CASTHKGGTGAFF. The J gene is TRBJ1-1, the V gene TRBV7-2, with 9 nucleotides matching TRBD1. The germline CDR1 and CDR2 sequences are SGHTA and FQGNSA. This CDR3 has 13 residues. The trim removed 7 bases at V and 11 bases at J, leaving 11 bases unmatched.

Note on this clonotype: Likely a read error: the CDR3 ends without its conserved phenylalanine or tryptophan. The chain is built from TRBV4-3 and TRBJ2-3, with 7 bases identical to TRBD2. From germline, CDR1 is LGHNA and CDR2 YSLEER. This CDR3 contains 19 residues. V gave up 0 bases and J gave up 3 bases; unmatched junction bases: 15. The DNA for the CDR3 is TGCGCCAGCAGCCAAGATTTTATCCGACTAGCTGGGTTAACAGATACGCAGTATATT. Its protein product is CASSQDFIRLAGLTDTQYI.

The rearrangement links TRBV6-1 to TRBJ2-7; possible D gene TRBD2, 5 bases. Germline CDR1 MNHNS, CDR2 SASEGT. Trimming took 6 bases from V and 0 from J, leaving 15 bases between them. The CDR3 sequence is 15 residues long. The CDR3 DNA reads TGTGCCAGCAGACGGGAAAGCGGCAGCTCCTACGAGCAGTACTTC. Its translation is CASRRESGSSYEQYF.

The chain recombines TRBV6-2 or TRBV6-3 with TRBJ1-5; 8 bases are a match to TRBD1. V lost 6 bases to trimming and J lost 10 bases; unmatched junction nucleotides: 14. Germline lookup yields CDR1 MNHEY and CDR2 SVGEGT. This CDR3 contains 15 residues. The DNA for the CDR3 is TGTGCCAGCAGCCCTATTGCAGGGGGCGCAGGCCCCCAGCATTTT. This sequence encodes CASSPIAGGAGPQHF.

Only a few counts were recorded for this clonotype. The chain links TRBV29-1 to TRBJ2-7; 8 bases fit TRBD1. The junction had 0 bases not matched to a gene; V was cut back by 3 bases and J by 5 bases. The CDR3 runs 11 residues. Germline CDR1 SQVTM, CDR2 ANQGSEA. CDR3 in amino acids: CSVETGDEQYF. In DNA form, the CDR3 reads TGCAGCGTTGAGACAGGGGACGAGCAGTACTTC.

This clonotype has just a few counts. The CDR3 is CSARPLLAGYAYEQYF. CDR3 nucleotide sequence: TGCAGTGCTAGACCTCTTCTAGCGGGATATGCCTACGAGCAGTACTTC. The chain has TRBV20-1 and TRBJ2-7, with 9 bases identical to TRBD2. Germline V lookup: CDR1 DFQATT, CDR2 SNEGSKA (reference sequence). The CDR3 loop spans 16 amino acids. The V segment lost 2 bases and the J segment 2 bases; nucleotides outside the gene matches: 10.

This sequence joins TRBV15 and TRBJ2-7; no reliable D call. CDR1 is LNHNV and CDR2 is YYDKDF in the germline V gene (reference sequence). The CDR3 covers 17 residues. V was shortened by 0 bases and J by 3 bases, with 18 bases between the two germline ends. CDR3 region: CATSRDLTAYTLYEQYF. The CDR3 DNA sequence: TGTGCCACCAGCAGAGATCTGACGGCCTATACACTCTACGAGCAGTACTTC.

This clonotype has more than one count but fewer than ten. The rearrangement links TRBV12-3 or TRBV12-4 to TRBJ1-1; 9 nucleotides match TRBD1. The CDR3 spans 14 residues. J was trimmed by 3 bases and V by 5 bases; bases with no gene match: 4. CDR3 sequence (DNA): TGTGCCAGCAGTCCCCGGGACAGGGACACTGAAGCTTTCTTT. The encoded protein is CASSPRDRDTEAFF.

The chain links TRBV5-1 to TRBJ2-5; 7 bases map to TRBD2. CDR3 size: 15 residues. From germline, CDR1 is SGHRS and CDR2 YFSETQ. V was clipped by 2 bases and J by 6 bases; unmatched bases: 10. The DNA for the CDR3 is TGCGCCAGCAGCTTATCCCCCAGCGGGAAAAAGACCCAGTACTTC. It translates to CASSLSPSGKKTQYF.

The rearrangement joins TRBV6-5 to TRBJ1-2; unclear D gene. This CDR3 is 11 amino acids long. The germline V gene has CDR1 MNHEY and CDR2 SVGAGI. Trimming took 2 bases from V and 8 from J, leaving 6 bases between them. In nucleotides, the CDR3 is TGTGCCAGCAGTTACCCTGGCGGCTACACCTTC. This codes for CASSYPGGYTF.

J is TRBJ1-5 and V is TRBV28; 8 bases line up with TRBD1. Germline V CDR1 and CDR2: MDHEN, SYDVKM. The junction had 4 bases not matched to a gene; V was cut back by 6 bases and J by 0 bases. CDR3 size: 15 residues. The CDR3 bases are TGTGCCAGCAGGGACAGGGATTATAGCAATCAGCCCCAGCATTTT. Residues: CASRDRDYSNQPQHF. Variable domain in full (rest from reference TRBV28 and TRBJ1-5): DVKVTQSSRYLVKRTGEKVFLECVQDMDHENMFWYRQDPGLGLRLIYFSYDVKMKEKGDIPEGYSVSREKKERFSLILESASTNQTSMYLCASRDRDYSNQPQHFGDGTRLSIL.

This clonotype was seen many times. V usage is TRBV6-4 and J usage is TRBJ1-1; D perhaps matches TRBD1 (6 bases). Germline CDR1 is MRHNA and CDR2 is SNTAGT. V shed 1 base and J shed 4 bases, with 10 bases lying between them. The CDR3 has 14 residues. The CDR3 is CASSDWGPTTEAFF. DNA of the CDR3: TGTGCCAGCAGTGACTGGGGGCCGACCACTGAAGCTTTCTTT.

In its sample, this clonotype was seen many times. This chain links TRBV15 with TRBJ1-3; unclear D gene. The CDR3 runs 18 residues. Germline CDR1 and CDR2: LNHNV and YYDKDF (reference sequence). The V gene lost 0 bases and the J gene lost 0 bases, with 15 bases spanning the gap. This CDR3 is CATSRDRGLGSSGNTIYF. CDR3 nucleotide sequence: TGTGCCACCAGCAGAGATAGAGGACTCGGGAGCTCTGGAAACACCATATATTTT.

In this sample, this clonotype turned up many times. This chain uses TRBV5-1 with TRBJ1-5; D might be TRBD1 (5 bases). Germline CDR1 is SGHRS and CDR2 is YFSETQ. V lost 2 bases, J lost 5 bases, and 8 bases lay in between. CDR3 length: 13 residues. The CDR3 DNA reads TGCGCCAGCAGCTTACGGGGGGATCAGCCCCAGCATTTT. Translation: CASSLRGDQPQHF.

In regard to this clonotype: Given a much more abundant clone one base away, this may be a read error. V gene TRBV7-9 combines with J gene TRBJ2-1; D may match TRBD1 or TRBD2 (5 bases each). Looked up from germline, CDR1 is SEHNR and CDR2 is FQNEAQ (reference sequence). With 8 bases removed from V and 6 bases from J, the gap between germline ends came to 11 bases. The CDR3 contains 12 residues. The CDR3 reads CASGSGTNEQFF. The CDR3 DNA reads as TGTGCCAGCGGCTCGGGGACCAATGAGCAGTTCTTC.

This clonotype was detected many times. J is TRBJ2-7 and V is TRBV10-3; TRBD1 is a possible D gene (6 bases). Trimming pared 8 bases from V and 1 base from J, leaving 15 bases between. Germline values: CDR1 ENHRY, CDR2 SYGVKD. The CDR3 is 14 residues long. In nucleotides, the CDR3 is TGTGCCATCGCCAGAACAGGGACATCCTACGAGCAGTACTTC. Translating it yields CAIARTGTSYEQYF.

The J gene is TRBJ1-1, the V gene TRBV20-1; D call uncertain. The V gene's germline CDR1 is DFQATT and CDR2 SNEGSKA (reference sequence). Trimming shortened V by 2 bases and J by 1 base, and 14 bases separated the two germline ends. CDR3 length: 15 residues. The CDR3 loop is CSARYVGIENTEAFF. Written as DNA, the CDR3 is TGCAGTGCTAGATACGTGGGGATAGAGAACACTGAAGCTTTCTTT.